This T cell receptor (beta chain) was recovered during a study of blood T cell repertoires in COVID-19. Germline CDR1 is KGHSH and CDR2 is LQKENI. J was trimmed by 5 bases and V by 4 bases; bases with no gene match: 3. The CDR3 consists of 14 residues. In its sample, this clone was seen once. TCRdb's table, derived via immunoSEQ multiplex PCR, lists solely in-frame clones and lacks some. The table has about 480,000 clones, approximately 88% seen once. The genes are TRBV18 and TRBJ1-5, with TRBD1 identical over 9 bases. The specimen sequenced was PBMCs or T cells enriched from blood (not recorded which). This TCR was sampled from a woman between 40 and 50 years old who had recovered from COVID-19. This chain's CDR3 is CASSLGQGDQPQHF. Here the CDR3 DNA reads TGTGCCAGCTCACTGGGACAGGGAGATCAGCCCCAGCATTTT. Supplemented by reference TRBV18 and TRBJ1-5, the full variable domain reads NAGVMQNPRHLVRRRGQEARLRCSPMKGHSHVYWYRQLPEEGLKFMVYLQKENIIDESGMPKERFSAEFPKEGPSILRIQQVVRGDSAAYFCASSLGQGDQPQHFGDGTRLSIL.